This T cell receptor beta chain was sequenced for a study of blood T cell repertoires in COVID-19. The CDR3 contains 14 residues. CDR1 is MDHEN and CDR2 is SYDVKM in the germline V gene. V gave up 6 bases and J gave up 5 bases; unmatched junction bases: 8. Under the authors' procedure: Reference gene primer amplification gave nucleated cell count estimates. The table came from immunoSEQ multiplex PCR; TCRdb's copy has only in-frame clones and leaves some out. That table furnishes V, J and clone size, whereas the DNA furnished D and trimming. The table includes over 350,000 clones, 70% to 90% detected once.

Specimen: PBMCs or T cells enriched from blood (not recorded which). The receptor was derived from a woman under 30 with acute COVID-19. The chain is built from TRBV28 and TRBJ2-5; 8 nucleotides match TRBD1. DNA for the CDR3: TGTGCCAGCAGGGGTTGGACAGGGTATGAGACCCAGTACTTC. Protein product: CASRGWTGYETQYF. The entire variable domain, with the rest obtained from reference TRBV28 and TRBJ2-5, is as follows: DVKVTQSSRYLVKRTGEKVFLECVQDMDHENMFWYRQDPGLGLRLIYFSYDVKMKEKGDIPEGYSVSREKKERFSLILESASTNQTSMYLCASRGWTGYETQYFGPGTRLLVL.